This T cell receptor beta chain was recorded in a study of blood T cell repertoires in COVID-19. The CDR3 totals 17 residues. The germline V gene has CDR1 MGHRA and CDR2 YSYEKL. J lost 2 bases, V lost 2 bases, and 9 bases had no gene match. Per the study methods: Amplification of reference gene primers provided the estimated nucleated cell counts. Using immunoSEQ multiplex PCR, the repertoire was profiled, and TCRdb retains in-frame clones only, with some absent. V, J and clone size reflect that table, while D and trimming were determined from the DNA. The sample records approximately 240,000 clones, over 80% being singletons.

The receptor comes from a woman between 18 and 29 years old who had recovered from COVID-19. The material sequenced was PBMCs or T cells enriched from blood (not recorded which). V is TRBV4-1 and J is TRBJ2-1; 7 nucleotides align to TRBD1. CDR3 residues: CASSQHPGQGAYNEQFF. CDR3 DNA: TGCGCCAGCAGCCAACACCCCGGGCAGGGGGCCTACAATGAGCAGTTCTTC.